This section outlines one TCR beta chain sequence together with its context. What it binds is unknown. The data are from a study of blood T cells in healthy people across ages. Each sample used at least 6 million PBMCs. Study-wide results and caveats: The authors considered diversity estimates from one million T cells to be underestimates.

It was with a sample-barcoded 5' primer and a J-beta primer mix that a second PCR of roughly 7 to 11 cycles was run. TCRdb redid the calling of the 5' RACE reads with MiXCR, one entry per CDR3 protein. The table shows roughly 500,000 distinct CDR3 sequences, with roughly 28% occurring only once. The V gene's germline CDR1 is SEHNR and CDR2 FQNEAQ (reference sequence). Between the trimmed V and J ends, which lost 5 bases and 7 bases, there was a span of 8 bases. The CDR3 consists of 12 residues. The rearrangement uses TRBV7-9 and TRBJ1-4, with D uncertain. The specimen sequenced was blood. This sequence originates from a woman in her seventies in good health. CDR3 DNA: TGTGCCAGCAGCCCACAGAGTGAAAAACTGTTTTTT. Translated, it gives CASSPQSEKLFF.